The 10 T cell receptor beta chains below were found in one sample sequenced in a study of T cell changes during pregnancy in multiple sclerosis. Only in-frame clones appear in the TCRdb table, and some are missing; sequencing was by immunoSEQ multiplex PCR. The data contain 60,000 to 70,000 clones, about 90% of them singletons. This specimen consisted of peripheral blood, obtained in the second trimester of pregnancy. All receptors come from a female donor in good health, enrolled as a control in a pregnancy study.

This chain joins TRBV6-5 and TRBJ1-1; D call uncertain. This CDR3 comprises 14 residues. In germline, CDR1 is MNHEY, CDR2 SVGAGI. The V end was cut by 2 bases, the J end by 0 bases, with 7 bases between. The CDR3 nucleotides are TGTGCCAGCAGTTACCACCCAGTGAACACTGAAGCTTTCTTT. Its protein product is CASSYHPVNTEAFF.

The chain carries TRBV7-9 and TRBJ1-1; tentative D call: TRBD1 (5 bases). V dropped 1 base and J dropped 11 bases, with 20 bases sitting between them. CDR1 and CDR2 from the germline V gene are SEHNR and FQNEAQ (reference sequence). CDR3 length: 15 amino acids. The CDR3 nucleotides are TGTGCCAGCAGCTTAGACCCCCACTGGGGCCTTTCGGCTTTCTTT. Its protein is CASSLDPHWGLSAFF.

With regard to this clone: Other DNA sequences within the sample encode an identical CDR3. The chain has TRBV28 and TRBJ2-2; 7 positions match TRBD2. CDR1 MDHEN and CDR2 SYDVKM come from the germline V gene. The length of the CDR3 is 13 residues. The junction had 3 bases not matched to a gene; V was cut back by 7 bases and J by 4 bases. The CDR3 sequence is CASKRGGTGELFF. The CDR3, as DNA: TGTGCCAGCAAGCGGGGCGGCACCGGGGAGCTGTTTTTT.

The chain links TRBV7-3 to TRBJ2-5, with 8 bases identical to TRBD2. V lost 4 bases to trimming and J lost 5 bases; unmatched junction nucleotides: 9. The CDR3 contains 15 residues. Per germline, CDR1 SGHTA and CDR2 FQGTGA. Here the CDR3 DNA reads TGTGCCAGCAGCTCGTCGAGCGGGAGATGGGAGACCCAGTACTTC. Translated, it gives CASSSSSGRWETQYF.

This clone was picked up one time. The chain links TRBV4-1 to TRBJ1-1, with TRBD1 identical over 7 bases. V lost 1 base, J lost 1 base, and 6 bases stayed unmatched. This CDR3 comprises 16 residues. Germline V gives CDR1 MGHRA, CDR2 YSYEKL. CDR3 DNA: TGCGCCAGCAGCCAAGTAAGGGCAGGGGGGAACACTGAAGCTTTCTTT. The encoded protein is CASSQVRAGGNTEAFF.

The V and J genes are TRBV9 and TRBJ1-1; no firm D call. V lost 2 bases, J lost 6 bases, and 14 bases lay in between. Per the germline V gene, CDR1 is SGDLS and CDR2 is YYNGEE. CDR3 length: 14 residues. CDR3 protein: CASSVGGLFAEAFF. Here the CDR3 DNA reads TGTGCCAGCAGCGTTGGAGGCTTGTTCGCTGAAGCTTTCTTT.

This chain connects TRBV6-4 to TRBJ2-1, with 11 nucleotides matching TRBD2. The CDR3 sequence is 16 residues long. The germline CDR1 and CDR2 sequences are MRHNA and SNTAGT. The ends lost 5 bases at V and 7 bases at J; junction bases unmatched: 10. CDR3 sequence reads: CASSPTEASGGNEQFF. The DNA of the CDR3 is TGTGCCAGCAGTCCGACGGAGGCTAGCGGGGGGAATGAGCAGTTCTTC.

V is TRBV5-1 and J is TRBJ1-4; TRBD1 might be the D (6 bases). Germline lookup yields CDR1 SGHRS and CDR2 YFSETQ. The CDR3 covers 13 residues. V was shortened by 4 bases and J by 8 bases, with 12 bases between the two germline ends. DNA of the CDR3: TGCGCCAGCAGCGCGAACACAGGGGAAAAACTGTTTTTT. Protein: CASSANTGEKLFF.

The chain is built from TRBV11-3 and TRBJ2-3, with D perhaps TRBD1 (6 bases). There are 15 residues in the CDR3. CDR1 is SGHNT, CDR2 YENEEA, per germline. Trimming stripped 1 base from V and 0 bases from J, with 8 bases between. CDR3 DNA sequence: TGTGCCAGCAGCTTAGGGGGGCATAGCACAGATACGCAGTATTTT. Translating gives CASSLGGHSTDTQYF.

This chain uses TRBV5-5 with TRBJ2-7; 8 bases align to TRBD2. Germline lookup yields CDR1 SGHKS and CDR2 YYEKEE (reference sequence). The CDR3 covers 15 residues. V trimming: 2 bases; J trimming: 2 bases; junction bases outside the gene matches: 6. The CDR3 spells CASSFSLAGTYEQYF. The DNA of the CDR3 is TGTGCCAGCAGCTTTTCCCTAGCGGGTACCTACGAGCAGTACTTC.